These T cell receptor beta chains were read from a single sample in a study of immune heterogeneity within non-small cell lung tumors. TCRdb fed the multiplex PCR reads into MiXCR, producing one record per CDR3 protein. The sample lists about 22,000 distinct CDR3 sequences, about 25% occurring once. Sample: lung tumor tissue. The source of these receptors is a man aged 35 to 55 with non-small cell lung cancer. The CDR3 runs from the conserved cysteine through the conserved F or W.

TRBJ2-7	TRBV20-1	CSAMGGAGGQYF
TRBJ2-7	TRBV7-9	CASSPGGRTYEQYF
TRBJ1-6	TRBV7-2	CASSDRDYRVSPLHF
TRBJ2-3	TRBV12-3/TRBV12-4	CASSSRGGLSSDTQYF
TRBJ1-4	TRBV30	CAWRRTGGNEKVFF
TRBJ2-7	TRBV20-1	CSAIEQGLHEQYF
TRBJ1-6	TRBV6-5	CASSYSSETKSSYNSPLHF
TRBJ1-1	TRBV6-2/TRBV6-3	CASSPRRGRYTEAFF
TRBJ2-7	TRBV19	CASSIVGDTSYEQYF
TRBJ1-1	TRBV11-3	CASSDDTEAFF
TRBJ2-5	TRBV19	CASTRNMGETQYF
TRBJ2-7	TRBV5-1	CASTRQGSYEQYF
TRBJ2-1	TRBV7-7	CASSLASSGRDNEQFF
TRBJ2-7	TRBV10-3	CAISAGGEQYF
TRBJ1-1	TRBV9	CASSPPTGQNTEAFF
TRBJ1-1	TRBV7-8	CASSMGGASNTEAFF
TRBJ2-3	TRBV7-6	CASSLVSDTQYF
TRBJ2-2	TRBV19	CASGGGRPNTGELFF
TRBJ2-1	TRBV18	CASSPGTSGSYNEQFF
TRBJ1-6	TRBV20-1	CSATPGAGVLYNSPLHF
TRBJ1-1	TRBV6-2/TRBV6-3	CASLRLSHTEDFF
TRBJ2-1	TRBV24-1	CATIDLRGNYNEQFF
TRBJ2-7	TRBV15	CATSRGGIGHEQYF
TRBJ2-7	TRBV12-3/TRBV12-4	CASSFSGSPYEQYF
TRBJ2-7	TRBV5-8	CASSPPGVYEQYF
TRBJ1-3	TRBV6-1	CASRGDRNTIYF
TRBJ1-6	TRBV20-1	CSATGTGGSYNSPLHF
TRBJ2-2	TRBV20-1	CSARRLENTGELFF
TRBJ2-7	TRBV18	CASSPGTNSYEQYF
TRBJ2-1	TRBV30	CAWSNYNEQFF
TRBJ1-2	TRBV6-1	CASSPGPSPYGYTF
TRBJ2-6	TRBV2	CASSTSGANVLTF
TRBJ2-1	TRBV20-1	CSAFSSLAVANEQFF
TRBJ1-5	TRBV12-3/TRBV12-4	CASSLRQGYQPQHF
TRBJ1-5	TRBV20-1	CSAWDSRSNQPQHF
TRBJ2-2	TRBV19	CASSIRHTGELFF